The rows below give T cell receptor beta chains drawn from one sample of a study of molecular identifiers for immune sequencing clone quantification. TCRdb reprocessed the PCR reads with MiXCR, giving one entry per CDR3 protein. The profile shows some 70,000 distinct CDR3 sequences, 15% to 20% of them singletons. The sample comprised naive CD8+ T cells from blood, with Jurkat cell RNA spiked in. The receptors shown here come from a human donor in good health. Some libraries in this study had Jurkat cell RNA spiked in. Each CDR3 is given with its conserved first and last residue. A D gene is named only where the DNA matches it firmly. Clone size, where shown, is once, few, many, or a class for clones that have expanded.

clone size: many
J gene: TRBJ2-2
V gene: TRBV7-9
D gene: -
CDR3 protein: CASSLVSPNTGELFF
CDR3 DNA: TGTGCCAGCAGCTTAGTTTCGCCGAACACCGGGGAGCTGTTTTTT

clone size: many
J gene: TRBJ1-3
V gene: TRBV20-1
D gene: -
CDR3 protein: CSARDILAPNSGNTIYF
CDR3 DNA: TGCAGTGCTAGAGATATCTTGGCACCAAACTCTGGAAACACCATATATTTT

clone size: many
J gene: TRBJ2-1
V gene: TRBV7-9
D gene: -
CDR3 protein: CASSYRPREQFF
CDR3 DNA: TGTGCCAGCAGCTACCGCCCAAGGGAGCAGTTCTTC

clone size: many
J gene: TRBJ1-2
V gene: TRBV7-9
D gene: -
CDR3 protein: CASSLAGYGYTF
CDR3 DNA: TGTGCCAGCAGCTTAGCAGGATATGGCTACACCTTC

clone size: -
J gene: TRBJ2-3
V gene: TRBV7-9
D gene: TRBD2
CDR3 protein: CASSALAASADTQYF
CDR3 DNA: TGTGCCAGCAGCGCTCTAGCGGCCTCCGCAGATACGCAGTATTTT

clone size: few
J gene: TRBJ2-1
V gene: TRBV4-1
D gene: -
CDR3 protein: CASSQLASYNEQFF
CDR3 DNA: TGCGCCAGCAGCCAACTAGCATCCTACAATGAGCAGTTCTTC

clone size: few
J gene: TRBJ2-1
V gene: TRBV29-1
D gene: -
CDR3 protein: CSVEIWGETDNEQFF
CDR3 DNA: TGCAGCGTTGAAATCTGGGGGGAGACAGACAATGAGCAGTTCTTC

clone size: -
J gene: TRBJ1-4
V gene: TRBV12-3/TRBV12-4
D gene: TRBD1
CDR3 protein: CASSLKPGTGEFATNEKLFF
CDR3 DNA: TGTGCCAGCAGTTTAAAGCCCGGGACAGGAGAATTTGCAACTAATGAAAAACTGTTTTTT

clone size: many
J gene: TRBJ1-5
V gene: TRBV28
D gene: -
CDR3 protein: CASSFGTGSNQPQHF
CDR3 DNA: TGTGCCAGCAGTTTTGGGACCGGTAGCAATCAGCCCCAGCATTTT

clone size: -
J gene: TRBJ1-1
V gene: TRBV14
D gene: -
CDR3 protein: CASSRYTNTEAFF
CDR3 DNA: TGTGCCAGCAGCCGTTACACCAACACTGAAGCTTTCTTT

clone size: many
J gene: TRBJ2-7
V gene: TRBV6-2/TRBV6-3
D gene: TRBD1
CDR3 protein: CASRPIQGRIDEQYF
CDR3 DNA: TGTGCCAGCAGACCCATACAGGGGCGAATCGACGAGCAGTACTTC

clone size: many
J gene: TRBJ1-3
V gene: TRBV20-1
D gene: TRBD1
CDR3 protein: CSARDHWTGVGNTIYF
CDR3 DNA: TGCAGTGCTAGAGATCATTGGACAGGGGTTGGAAACACCATATATTTT

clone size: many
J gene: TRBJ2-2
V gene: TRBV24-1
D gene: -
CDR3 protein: CATSGEPRELFF
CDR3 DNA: TGTGCCACCAGTGGAGAACCGCGGGAGCTGTTTTTT

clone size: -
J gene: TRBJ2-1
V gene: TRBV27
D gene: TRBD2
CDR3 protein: CASSFVAGGSNEQFF
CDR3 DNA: TGTGCCAGCAGTTTCGTAGCGGGAGGGTCGAATGAGCAGTTCTTC

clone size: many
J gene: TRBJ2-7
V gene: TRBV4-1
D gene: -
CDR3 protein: CASSHDTPYEQYF
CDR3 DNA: TGCGCCAGCAGCCATGATACCCCCTACGAGCAGTACTTC

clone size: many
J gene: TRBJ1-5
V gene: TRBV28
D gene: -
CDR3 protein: CASSYVRGAGQPQHF
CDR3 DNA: TGTGCCAGCAGTTACGTTAGGGGGGCAGGCCAGCCCCAGCATTTT

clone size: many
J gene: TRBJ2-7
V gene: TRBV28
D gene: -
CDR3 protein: CASSYGVSSYEQYF
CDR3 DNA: TGTGCCAGCAGCTATGGGGTAAGCTCCTACGAGCAGTACTTC

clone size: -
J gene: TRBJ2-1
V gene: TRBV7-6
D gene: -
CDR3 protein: CASSLHGYNEQFF
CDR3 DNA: TGTGCCAGCAGCTTACATGGCTACAATGAGCAGTTCTTC

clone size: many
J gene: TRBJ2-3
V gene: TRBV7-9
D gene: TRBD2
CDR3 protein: CASMTRMLAGPDTQYF
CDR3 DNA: TGTGCCAGCATGACGCGTATGCTAGCGGGACCAGATACGCAGTATTTT

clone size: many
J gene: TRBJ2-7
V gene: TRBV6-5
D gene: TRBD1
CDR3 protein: CASSLGGSPYEQYF
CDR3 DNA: TGTGCCAGCAGTTTAGGGGGCAGTCCCTACGAGCAGTACTTC

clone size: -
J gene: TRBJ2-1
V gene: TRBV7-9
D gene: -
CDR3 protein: CASSQTTGFQYNEQFF
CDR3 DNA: TGTGCCAGCAGCCAAACGACAGGATTTCAATACAATGAGCAGTTCTTC

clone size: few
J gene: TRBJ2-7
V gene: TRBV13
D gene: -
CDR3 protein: CASSLRIAYEQYF
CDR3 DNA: TGTGCCAGCAGCCTCCGGATCGCATACGAGCAGTACTTC

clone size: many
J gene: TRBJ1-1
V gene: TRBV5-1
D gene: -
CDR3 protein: CASRGTTNTEAFF
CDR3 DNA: TGCGCCAGCAGAGGCACGACGAACACTGAAGCTTTCTTT

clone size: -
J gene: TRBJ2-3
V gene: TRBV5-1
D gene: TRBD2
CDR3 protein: CASSSKPAGGFTDTQYF
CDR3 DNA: TGCGCCAGCAGCTCTAAACCCGCGGGAGGGTTCACAGATACGCAGTATTTT

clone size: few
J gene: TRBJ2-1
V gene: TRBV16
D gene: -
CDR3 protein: CASSQFLSRNEQFF
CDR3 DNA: TGTGCCAGCAGCCAATTTTTATCTCGCAATGAGCAGTTCTTC